This TCR beta chain appears in the sequencing data of a study of early T cells in non-severe SARS-CoV-2 infection. Study overall: Sequenced material consisted of bulk RNA (from unsorted whole blood), and chains were unpaired. Study results and caveats: A preference for anti-spike CD8 responses marked VDJdb matching, which missed private and CD4 specificities.

This clonotype was counted between two and nine times. Its antigen is unknown. Unique molecular identifiers (one per individual cDNA molecule) were attached. From the 5' RACE reads, TCRdb called clonotypes with MiXCR, one entry per CDR3 protein. The sample consists of more than 85,000 distinct CDR3 sequences, roughly 12% of them appearing once. Losses at the gene ends were 7 bases for V and 1 base for J; bases not matched to a gene: 11. The CDR3 runs to 17 residues. The V gene's germline CDR1 is MNHEY and CDR2 SMNVEV (reference sequence). This rearrangement joins TRBV27 to TRBJ2-2; 8 bases map to TRBD2. This receptor was obtained from an adult who was a healthcare worker with PCR-confirmed SARS-CoV-2 infection or an uninfected control (not recorded which). The sequencing used whole blood, collected at baseline. The CDR3 loop reads CASTSSRGAWNTGELFF. CDR3 coding DNA: TGTGCCAGCACCTCTTCGCGGGGGGCTTGGAACACCGGGGAGCTGTTTTTT.